These 32 T cell receptor beta chains came from one sample sequenced in a study of T-cell memory formation after mild COVID-19. TCRdb used MiXCR to reprocess the 5' RACE reads, holding one entry per CDR3 protein. The sample holds fewer than 250,000 distinct CDR3 sequences, more than 25% seen once. The specimen sequenced was PBMCs or a T cell subset sorted from them (not recorded which). The receptors were sampled from an adult woman who had mild COVID-19 (a few samples of this study predate the infection). Cell type and time point are not known.

CDR3 nucleotides: TGTGCCAGCAGCTTAGCTGGGGACAGCATGAACACTGAAGCTTTCTTT. It yields the protein CASSLAGDSMNTEAFF. This chain joins TRBV7-6 and TRBJ1-1; 7 nucleotides match TRBD1. The CDR3 length is 16 residues. The germline gives CDR1 SGHVS, CDR2 FNYEAQ. V trimming: 0 bases; J trimming: 0 bases; junction bases outside the gene matches: 4. Using reference TRBV7-6 and TRBJ1-1 for the parts outside the CDR3, the full variable domain is GAGVSQSPRYKVTKRGQDVALRCDPISGHVSLYWYRQALGQGPEFLTYFNYEAQQDKSGLPNDRFSAERPEGSISTLTIQRTEQRDSAMYRCASSLAGDSMNTEAFFGQGTRLTVV.

The chain is built from TRBV29-1 and TRBJ1-2; D call uncertain. Germline assignment: CDR1 SQVTM and CDR2 ANQGSEA. This CDR3 spans 12 amino acids. V shed 4 bases and J shed 4 bases, with 10 bases lying between them. Here the CDR3 DNA reads TGCAGCGTTGTCAGGTCCCCCTATGGCTACACCTTC. Amino acid sequence: CSVVRSPYGYTF.

This rearrangement joins TRBV5-1 to TRBJ2-7; the match to TRBD2 covers 9 bases. CDR1 is SGHRS, CDR2 YFSETQ, per germline. The V and J ends lost 2 bases and 1 base, in that order; junction bases with no gene match: 7. This CDR3 comprises 16 residues. The CDR3 loop reads CASSFVAGARSYEQYF. The CDR3 nucleotides are TGCGCCAGCAGCTTTGTAGCGGGGGCGCGGTCCTACGAGCAGTACTTC.

This clonotype was recorded many times. The rearrangement uses TRBV4-2 and TRBJ2-3, with D possibly matching TRBD1 (6 bases). From germline, CDR1 is LGHNA and CDR2 YNFKEQ. Trimming shortened V by 4 bases and J by 0 bases, and 14 bases separated the two germline ends. This CDR3 is built from 16 residues. The CDR3 coding sequence is TGTGCCAGCAGCCCCCGCCCACAGGGTAGCACAGATACGCAGTATTTT. Translated: CASSPRPQGSTDTQYF.

The rearrangement links TRBV5-1 to TRBJ2-1; 10 nucleotides agree with TRBD1. Germline V gene sequence: CDR1 SGHRS, CDR2 YFSETQ. This CDR3 spans 14 amino acids. J lost 5 bases, V lost 6 bases, and 5 bases had no gene match. Here the CDR3 DNA reads TGCGCCAGCAACTCCGGGACAGGGGACAATGAGCAGTTCTTC. Its protein is CASNSGTGDNEQFF.

The chain joins TRBV5-1 to TRBJ2-7, with unresolved D. This CDR3 contains 13 residues. Germline loops: CDR1 SGHRS, CDR2 YFSETQ. V shed 5 bases and J shed 2 bases, with 11 bases lying between them. The CDR3 region is CASSYGSAYEQYF. The CDR3 DNA sequence: TGCGCCAGCAGTTACGGCTCGGCCTACGAGCAGTACTTC.

The chain is built from TRBV3-1 and TRBJ2-3, with 11 bases lining up with TRBD2. J lost 7 bases, V lost 8 bases, and 5 bases had no gene match. The CDR3 is 13 residues long. Per germline, CDR1 LGHDT and CDR2 YNNKEL (reference sequence). The CDR3: CASGSSGGHTQYF. DNA for the CDR3: TGTGCCAGCGGATCTAGCGGGGGGCATACGCAGTATTTT.

V gene TRBV20-1 combines with J gene TRBJ2-1, with TRBD2 identical over 8 bases. The CDR3 covers 14 residues. J lost 5 bases, V lost 4 bases, and 7 bases had no gene match. Germline CDR1 is DFQATT and CDR2 is SNEGSKA (reference sequence). CDR3 coding DNA: TGCAGTGCTAAGGGGGTAGCGGGAAACAATGAGCAGTTCTTC. Its translation is CSAKGVAGNNEQFF.

V and J are TRBV18 and TRBJ2-1, with 8 bases matching TRBD1. Unmatched junction bases numbered 6, after V lost 5 bases and J lost 0 bases. The CDR3 runs 16 residues. Germline V lookup: CDR1 KGHSH, CDR2 LQKENI. CDR3 in DNA: TGTGCCAGCTCATCTATGACAGGGGACTCCTACAATGAGCAGTTCTTC. Protein sequence: CASSSMTGDSYNEQFF.

This clonotype was observed a handful of times. Written as DNA, the CDR3 is TGTGCCACCAGGAACAGCTACAATGAGCAGTTCTTC. Translating it yields CATRNSYNEQFF. This chain uses TRBV15 with TRBJ2-1; no definite D call. The germline V gene has CDR1 LNHNV and CDR2 YYDKDF (reference sequence). The CDR3 has 12 residues. The V and J ends lost 6 bases and 3 bases respectively, with 6 bases between them.

This rearrangement joins TRBV7-6 to TRBJ2-7, with D possibly matching TRBD1 (5 bases). V lost 4 bases and J lost 3, with 10 bases in between. This CDR3 comprises 13 residues. Per germline, CDR1 SGHVS and CDR2 FNYEAQ. The CDR3 here is CASSSGDSYEQYF. The CDR3 DNA is TGTGCCAGCAGCTCAGGCGACAGCTACGAGCAGTACTTC.

The chain employs TRBV6-5 and TRBJ1-4, with D possibly matching TRBD1 (6 bases). Looked up from germline, CDR1 is MNHEY and CDR2 is SVGAGI. The ends were cut back, 11 bases at V and 6 bases at J, with 7 bases in the middle. This CDR3 is 10 amino acids long. The DNA for the CDR3 is TGTGCCTCAGGGGATGAAAAACTGTTTTTT. Translation: CASGDEKLFF.

This chain links TRBV6-5 with TRBJ1-6; D gene ambiguous. This CDR3 contains 17 residues. The ends were cut back, 1 base at V and 7 bases at J, with 17 bases in the middle. The germline V gene has CDR1 MNHEY and CDR2 SVGAGI. CDR3 region: CASSYFSYSSQNSPLHF. Written as DNA, the CDR3 is TGTGCCAGCAGTTACTTCTCCTACTCCTCGCAGAATTCACCCCTCCACTTT.

The chain joins TRBV5-1 to TRBJ2-7; 9 positions agree with TRBD1. CDR1 and CDR2 (germline): SGHRS, YFSETQ. V shed 4 bases, J shed 7 bases, and the junction held 12 bases outside the gene matches. The CDR3 extends over 15 amino acids. The CDR3 here is CASSRRGQGALEQYF. CDR3 nucleotides: TGCGCCAGCAGCCGGAGGGGACAGGGAGCCTTGGAGCAGTACTTC.

This chain joins TRBV20-1 and TRBJ2-1, with 10 bases that match TRBD2. Germline CDR1 DFQATT, CDR2 SNEGSKA (reference sequence). Trimming took 6 bases from V and 9 from J; bases not matched to a gene: 5. The CDR3 covers 12 residues. Here the CDR3 reads CSARPSGSEQFF. The CDR3 DNA sequence: TGCAGTGCGAGACCTAGCGGGAGTGAGCAGTTCTTC.

The chain joins TRBV15 to TRBJ1-2, with D possibly matching TRBD1 (5 bases). The CDR3 covers 13 residues. Trimming removed 4 bases at V and 4 bases at J, with 10 bases between. Germline V gene lookup returns CDR1 LNHNV and CDR2 YYDKDF (reference sequence). The CDR3 DNA reads as TGTGCCACCAGCACAGGGTCTGGCTATGGCTACACCTTC. Translating gives CATSTGSGYGYTF.

The table lists this clonotype with a few counts. This chain joins TRBV4-3 and TRBJ1-6; no firm D call. Trimming removed 0 bases from V and 5 bases from J, with 5 bases in between. The CDR3 totals 14 residues. Germline V gives CDR1 LGHNA, CDR2 YSLEER. CDR3 sequence reads: CASSQDRNNSPLHF. As DNA, the CDR3 is TGCGCCAGCAGCCAAGATCGGAATAATTCACCCCTCCACTTT.

This clonotype showed up just a few times. V and J are TRBV27 and TRBJ1-2, with a possible D match to TRBD1 (6 bases). Germline V gives CDR1 MNHEY, CDR2 SMNVEV (reference sequence). Between the trimmed V and J ends, which lost 5 bases and 7 bases, there was a span of 20 bases. The CDR3 runs to 15 residues. CDR3 DNA: TGTGCCAGCAGTCAAACCGGGACATCGGCCGCTGGCTACACCTTC. As protein: CASSQTGTSAAGYTF.

The V gene is TRBV12-3 or TRBV12-4, the J gene TRBJ2-7, with D possibly TRBD2 on 6 matching bases. CDR3 length equals 16 residues. V lost 5 bases and J lost 3, with 20 bases in between. CDR3 loop: CASSPSRSLAHYEQYF. The CDR3 nucleotides are TGTGCCAGCAGTCCTAGCCGCTCACTAGCACACTACGAGCAGTACTTC.

The rearrangement links TRBV3-1 to TRBJ2-7; D may correspond to TRBD1 or TRBD2 (5 bases each). The germline V and J ends were trimmed by 1 base and 3 bases, with 13 bases remaining between them. Germline assignment: CDR1 LGHDT and CDR2 YNNKEL (reference sequence). This CDR3 is 15 amino acids long. The CDR3 sequence is CASSQATGADYEQYF. The CDR3 region has the DNA TGTGCCAGCAGCCAAGCCACCGGGGCCGACTACGAGCAGTACTTC.

This clonotype has a handful of counts. The CDR3 spells CASSLVVAEAFF. The CDR3 DNA is TGTGCCAGCAGCTTAGTGGTCGCTGAAGCTTTCTTT. The V and J genes are TRBV7-2 and TRBJ1-1, with D unclear. CDR1 SGHTA and CDR2 FQGNSA come from the germline V gene. V lost 1 base and J 6 bases, leaving 6 bases between the germline ends. The CDR3 is 12 residues long.

In this sample, this clonotype turned up a few times. The chain employs TRBV7-8 and TRBJ2-1, with a weak D call TRBD2 (6 bases). CDR1 is SGHVS and CDR2 is FQNEAQ in the germline V gene. V was cut by 4 bases and J by 8 bases, with 21 bases left in between. This CDR3 has 16 residues. CDR3 sequence (DNA): TGTGCCAGCAGCTATAGGGGTACTAGCCGGGGACATGAGCAGTTCTTC. This translates into CASSYRGTSRGHEQFF.

This rearrangement joins TRBV5-5 to TRBJ2-7; D is ambiguous. V was shortened by 0 bases and J by 2 bases, with 9 bases between the two germline ends. The CDR3 runs 14 residues. Germline CDR1 is SGHKS and CDR2 is YYEKEE (reference sequence). CDR3 DNA: TGTGCCAGCAGCTTGGGGACGATAGCCTACGAGCAGTACTTC. Its protein is CASSLGTIAYEQYF.

The chain joins TRBV6-2 or TRBV6-3 to TRBJ1-5; a weak D match, TRBD1 (5 bases). V lost 2 bases to trimming and J lost 7 bases, with 15 bases between them. CDR1 is MNHEY, CDR2 SVGEGT, per germline. The CDR3 length is 15 residues. The CDR3 reads CASSYGQPGTQPQHF. The CDR3, as DNA: TGTGCCAGCAGTTACGGACAACCTGGAACGCAGCCCCAGCATTTT.

V usage is TRBV5-1 and J usage is TRBJ2-5, with a possible D match to TRBD2 (6 bases). The CDR3 totals 14 residues. Trimming removed 4 bases from V and 4 bases from J, with 14 bases in between. Germline V gives CDR1 SGHRS, CDR2 YFSETQ. The CDR3 coding sequence is TGCGCCAGCAGCCTGTTCGACGGGGGAGAGACCCAGTACTTC. Translation: CASSLFDGGETQYF.

The V call is TRBV6-4, the J call TRBJ2-1; D not certain. Germline V gives CDR1 MRHNA, CDR2 SNTAGT. CDR3 length equals 14 residues. V dropped 2 bases and J dropped 4 bases, with 9 bases sitting between them. DNA of the CDR3: TGTGCCAGCAGTGACGGGGTTAATTACAATGAGCAGTTCTTC. It is translated as CASSDGVNYNEQFF.

This clonotype was found once. V gene TRBV2 combines with J gene TRBJ1-6; 9 bases fit TRBD1. The germline gives CDR1 SNHLY, CDR2 FYNNEI. Trimming removed 4 bases from V and 7 bases from J; junction bases left unmatched: 5. The CDR3 sequence is 15 residues long. The CDR3 loop reads CASSAWTGENSPLHF. The CDR3 region has the DNA TGTGCCAGCAGTGCATGGACAGGGGAGAATTCACCCCTCCACTTT.

The gene calls are TRBV2 and TRBJ2-7; 7 bases are a match to TRBD1. Germline lookup yields CDR1 SNHLY and CDR2 FYNNEI. V was clipped by 8 bases and J by 0 bases; unmatched bases: 7. The CDR3 is made up of 14 amino acids. This CDR3 is CASSTTGTSYEQYF. CDR3 in DNA: TGTGCCAGCTCCACGACAGGGACCTCCTACGAGCAGTACTTC.

Many counts were recorded for this clonotype. The gene calls are TRBV6-6 and TRBJ2-5; 7 bases fit TRBD2. Germline V gives CDR1 MNHNY, CDR2 SVGAGI (reference sequence). The CDR3 sequence is 15 residues long. With 2 bases clipped from V and 2 bases from J, the junction kept 5 bases outside the gene matches. For the CDR3, the DNA is TGTGCCAGCAGTTACGCCGGGACTAATCAAGAGACCCAGTACTTC. It specifies CASSYAGTNQETQYF.

Only a few counts were recorded for this clonotype. This chain links TRBV6-1 with TRBJ1-2; D is undetermined. V lost 5 bases to trimming and J lost 6 bases, with 13 bases between them. The CDR3 has 13 amino acids. The germline CDR1 and CDR2 sequences are MNHNS and SASEGT. CDR3 residues: CASSQLRSHGYTF. As DNA, the CDR3 is TGTGCCAGCAGTCAACTTCGGAGCCATGGCTACACCTTC.

This clonotype was observed a handful of times. The rearrangement joins TRBV11-2 to TRBJ1-1; D might be TRBD1 (6 bases). Trimming removed 2 bases from V and 6 bases from J, with 13 bases in between. The CDR3 is 14 residues long. Germline V gives CDR1 SGHAT, CDR2 FQNNGV. The CDR3 DNA sequence: TGTGCCAGCAGCTTATTCTCCGGGGGCCCTGAAGCTTTCTTT. Its translation: CASSLFSGGPEAFF.

The chain is built from TRBV6-2 or TRBV6-3 and TRBJ1-3, with a possible D match to TRBD1 (5 bases). The CDR3 is 14 residues long. The germline gives CDR1 MNHEY, CDR2 SVGEGT. Trimming took 8 bases from V and 0 from J, leaving 11 bases between them. This chain's CDR3 is CASSSGTSGNTIYF. In nucleotides, the CDR3 is TGTGCCAGCTCGAGTGGGACCTCTGGAAACACCATATATTTT.